Presented here are 24 T cell receptor beta chains from one specimen sequenced in a study of blood T cell repertoires in COVID-19. Only in-frame clones appear in the TCRdb table, and some are missing; sequencing was by immunoSEQ multiplex PCR. The repertoire holds about 130,000 clones, just under 85% seen once, with 10% to 15% in the top ten. The sample taken for sequencing was peripheral blood. These TCRs come from a human donor in a cohort sampled during active COVID-19.

The chain links TRBV4-2 to TRBJ2-3; the D gene is possibly TRBD1 (7 bases). The CDR3 runs 16 residues. The germline V gene has CDR1 LGHNA and CDR2 YNFKEQ. The V gene lost 2 bases and the J gene lost 5 bases, with 17 bases spanning the gap. The CDR3 here is CASSQPRSQGGDTQYF. The CDR3 bases are TGTGCCAGCAGCCAACCCCGTAGTCAGGGGGGAGATACGCAGTATTTT.

The chain recombines TRBV7-9 with TRBJ2-5; the match to TRBD1 covers 11 bases. V gave up 4 bases and J gave up 4 bases; unmatched junction bases: 8. This CDR3 has 16 residues. CDR1 and CDR2 from the germline V gene are SEHNR and FQNEAQ (reference sequence). CDR3 protein: CASSSSGTGGGETQYF. The CDR3 nucleotides are TGTGCCAGCAGCTCCTCCGGGACAGGGGGAGGAGAGACCCAGTACTTC.

This chain uses TRBV6-6 with TRBJ2-3; TRBD1 might be the D (8 bases). Germline CDR1 is MNHNY and CDR2 is SVGAGI (reference sequence). V was cut by 9 bases and J by 4 bases, with 20 bases left in between. This CDR3 region has 15 residues. CDR3 in amino acids: CASGLRTGRADTQYF. For the CDR3, the DNA is TGTGCCAGTGGCTTAAGGACAGGGAGGGCAGATACGCAGTATTTT.

The J gene is TRBJ1-1, the V gene TRBV29-1; 7 bases line up with TRBD1. Trimming removed 6 bases from V and 6 bases from J; junction bases left unmatched: 10. Germline CDR1 is SQVTM and CDR2 is ANQGSEA. This CDR3 has 13 amino acids. This CDR3 reads CSVRTGGFPEAFF. DNA for the CDR3: TGCAGCGTGAGGACAGGCGGGTTCCCTGAAGCTTTCTTT.

The chain combines TRBV5-5 with TRBJ2-3; TRBD2 agrees at 9 bases. Losses at the gene ends were 7 bases for V and 6 bases for J; bases not matched to a gene: 12. Germline V gene data show CDR1 as SGHKS and CDR2 as YYEKEE (reference sequence). This CDR3 spans 15 amino acids. The CDR3 loop is CASGTTSGPLDTQYF. As DNA, the CDR3 is TGTGCCAGCGGAACCACTAGCGGGCCCCTGGATACGCAGTATTTT.

As DNA, the CDR3 is TGTGCCAGCTCATTAAAATCCGGGACAGGGGGCACTGAAGCTTTCTTT. It is translated as CASSLKSGTGGTEAFF. The chain is built from TRBV18 and TRBJ1-1; 11 bases align to TRBD1. The germline V gene encodes CDR1 KGHSH and CDR2 LQKENI. With V trimmed by 5 bases and J by 4 bases, 9 bases remained unmatched. The CDR3 has 16 residues.

As DNA, the CDR3 is TGTGCCAGCAGCCTAACTAGCGGGGGGGCCAATGAGCAGTTCTTC. Its protein is CASSLTSGGANEQFF. The chain links TRBV7-6 to TRBJ2-1; 13 bases line up with TRBD2. The ends lost 5 bases at V and 6 bases at J; junction bases unmatched: 4. CDR3 size: 15 residues. The germline V gene has CDR1 SGHVS and CDR2 FNYEAQ.

The chain's CDR3 is CAISVSVSSYEQYF. Written as DNA, the CDR3 is TGTGCCATCAGTGTCTCTGTGAGCTCCTACGAGCAGTACTTC. The V and J genes are TRBV10-3 and TRBJ2-7, with D unclear. The CDR3 loop spans 14 amino acids. Germline V gives CDR1 ENHRY, CDR2 SYGVKD. V was cut by 4 bases and J by 0 bases, with 10 bases left in between.

The chain carries TRBV6-6 and TRBJ2-7, with 7 bases aligning to TRBD1. This CDR3 has 12 amino acids. The V gene end was trimmed by 4 bases and the J gene end by 7 bases; junction bases not matched to a gene: 4. The germline gives CDR1 MNHNY, CDR2 SVGAGI (reference sequence). Here the CDR3 reads CASSSTGREQYF. The CDR3 DNA follows: TGTGCCAGCAGTTCGACAGGGCGTGAGCAGTACTTC.

For this clone: The sample carries other DNA sequences with the same CDR3. This chain joins TRBV12-3 or TRBV12-4 and TRBJ1-3, with D hard to call. The CDR3 spans 12 residues. Between the trimmed V and J ends, which lost 2 bases and 4 bases, there was a span of 3 bases. CDR3 DNA sequence: TGTGCCAGCAGTTTACCGGGAAACACCATATATTTT. It codes for CASSLPGNTIYF.

The chain joins TRBV21-1 to TRBJ2-5; the table's D gene call, TRBD2, was not cross checked with the DNA. TRBV21-1 is a pseudogene segment. The CDR3 sequence is 16 residues long. In DNA, the CDR3 is TGTGCCAGCAGCACCTATAGCGGGGGGCACCAAGAGACCCAGTACTTC. This gives the protein CASSTYSGGHQETQYF.

The V call is TRBV10-3, the J call TRBJ2-7, with 10 bases that match TRBD1. Germline lookup yields CDR1 ENHRY and CDR2 SYGVKD. This CDR3 spans 15 amino acids. Losses at the gene ends were 5 bases for V and 3 bases for J; bases not matched to a gene: 7. This CDR3 reads CAISRQGAQDYEQYF. In DNA form, the CDR3 reads TGTGCCATCAGTCGACAGGGGGCGCAGGACTACGAGCAGTACTTC.

This clone was counted a few times. The chain recombines TRBV5-8 with TRBJ1-5; unclear D gene. With 4 bases removed from V and 1 base from J, the gap between germline ends came to 9 bases. This CDR3 comprises 14 residues. The germline CDR1 and CDR2 sequences are SGHTS and YDEGEE. The CDR3 sequence is CASSIDASNQPQHF. In nucleotides, the CDR3 is TGTGCCAGCAGCATAGATGCAAGCAATCAGCCCCAGCATTTT.

The chain is built from TRBV6-5 and TRBJ1-2; 8 bases agree with TRBD1. Germline CDR1 is MNHEY and CDR2 is SVGAGI. Trimming removed 6 bases from V and 8 bases from J; junction bases left unmatched: 8. This CDR3 is built from 13 residues. As DNA, the CDR3 is TGTGCCAGCAGGTCTCAGGGGGCGGGAGGCTACACCTTC. Its protein is CASRSQGAGGYTF.

This clone has more than one count but fewer than ten. CDR3 coding DNA: TGTGCCAGCAGTTCTAATGTCGGTGAGCAGTACTTC. The encoded protein is CASSSNVGEQYF. The rearrangement joins TRBV12-3 or TRBV12-4 to TRBJ2-7, with D unresolved. V was clipped by 4 bases and J by 7 bases, with 11 bases between them. CDR3 length equals 12 residues.

The CDR3 is CASSPDRTSSYEQYF. The CDR3 DNA sequence: TGTGCCAGCAGTCCAGACAGGACAAGCTCCTACGAGCAGTACTTC. The chain is built from TRBV2 and TRBJ2-7; D is perhaps TRBD1 (6 bases). CDR1 and CDR2 (germline): SNHLY, FYNNEI. This CDR3 is 15 amino acids long. V lost 5 bases to trimming and J lost 0 bases, with 14 bases between them.

This rearrangement joins TRBV15 to TRBJ2-3; 7 bases agree with TRBD2. J was trimmed by 8 bases and V by 0 bases; bases with no gene match: 11. The CDR3 spans 16 residues. In germline, CDR1 is LNHNV, CDR2 YYDKDF (reference sequence). The CDR3 DNA sequence: TGTGCCACCAGCAGAGAACTAGCGTCGATTTCTGTTACGCAGTATTTT. As protein: CATSRELASISVTQYF.

The gene calls are TRBV12-5 and TRBJ2-7; TRBD2 is a possible D gene (6 bases). V was pared by 1 base and J by 2 bases, with 9 bases between. This CDR3 region has 14 residues. Per the germline V gene, CDR1 is LGHNT and CDR2 is FRNRAP. The CDR3 nucleotides are TGTGCTAGTGGTTTGGCGCTAGCGACCTACGAGCAGTACTTC. As protein: CASGLALATYEQYF.

This clone appeared once. The J gene is TRBJ1-3, the V gene TRBV7-7; 9 positions agree with TRBD1. V lost 4 bases, J lost 4 bases, and 5 bases stayed unmatched. The CDR3 sequence is 15 residues long. Germline CDR1 is SSHAT and CDR2 is FNYEAQ (reference sequence). CDR3 region: CASSSGTGLGNTIYF. The DNA for the CDR3 is TGTGCCAGCAGCTCCGGGACAGGGCTAGGAAACACCATATATTTT.

The chain combines TRBV13 with TRBJ2-7; 8 bases are shared with TRBD1. The V gene end was trimmed by 3 bases and the J gene end by 1 base; junction bases not matched to a gene: 2. In germline, CDR1 is PRHDT, CDR2 FYEKMQ (reference sequence). The length of the CDR3 is 14 residues. CDR3 in DNA: TGTGCCAGCAGCTTCGGACAGGGATCCTACGAGCAGTACTTC. Translation: CASSFGQGSYEQYF.

The chain links TRBV7-6 to TRBJ2-5; 7 bases fit TRBD2. The V segment lost 1 base and the J segment 5 bases; nucleotides outside the gene matches: 7. CDR1 and CDR2 (germline): SGHVS, FNYEAQ. The CDR3 spans 15 residues. The CDR3 DNA sequence: TGTGCCAGCAGCTTAGTGGGGACTACACGGGAGACCCAGTACTTC. Amino acids: CASSLVGTTRETQYF.

The chain links TRBV2 to TRBJ2-7; 7 positions agree with TRBD1. Germline V gene data show CDR1 as SNHLY and CDR2 as FYNNEI. After removal of 7 bases from V and 3 bases from J, the junction contained 9 bases not matched to a gene. The CDR3 is made up of 14 amino acids. The CDR3 reads CASTSPDRLYEQYF. The CDR3 DNA follows: TGTGCCAGCACCTCCCCGGACAGGCTCTACGAGCAGTACTTC.

A few counts support this clone. V and J are TRBV5-1 and TRBJ1-2; 7 positions agree with TRBD1. The length of the CDR3 is 14 residues. Germline V CDR1 and CDR2: SGHRS, YFSETQ. The ends lost 4 bases at V and 2 bases at J; junction bases unmatched: 5. CDR3 bases: TGCGCCAGCAGCCAGGGGGACCGAAACTATGGCTACACCTTC. It codes for CASSQGDRNYGYTF.

The rearrangement joins TRBV5-5 to TRBJ1-3, with a weak D call TRBD1 (6 bases). The CDR3 has 17 amino acids. V was pared by 1 base and J by 3 bases, with 17 bases between. Germline V gene lookup returns CDR1 SGHKS and CDR2 YYEKEE (reference sequence). CDR3 in DNA: TGTGCCAGCAGCTTGAGGGGGAACAGGGCGGTTGGAAACACCATATATTTT. Its protein product is CASSLRGNRAVGNTIYF.